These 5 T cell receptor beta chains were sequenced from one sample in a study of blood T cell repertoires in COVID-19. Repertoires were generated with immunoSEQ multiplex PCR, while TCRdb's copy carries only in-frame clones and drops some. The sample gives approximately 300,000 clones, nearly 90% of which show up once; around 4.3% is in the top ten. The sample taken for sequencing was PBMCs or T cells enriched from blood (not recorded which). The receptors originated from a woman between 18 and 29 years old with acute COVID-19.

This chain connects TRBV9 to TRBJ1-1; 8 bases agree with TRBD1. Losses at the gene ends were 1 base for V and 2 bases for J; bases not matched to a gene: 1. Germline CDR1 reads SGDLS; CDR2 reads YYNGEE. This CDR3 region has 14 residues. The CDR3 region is CASSVQGANTEAFF. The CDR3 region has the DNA TGTGCCAGCAGCGTACAGGGGGCAAACACTGAAGCTTTCTTT.

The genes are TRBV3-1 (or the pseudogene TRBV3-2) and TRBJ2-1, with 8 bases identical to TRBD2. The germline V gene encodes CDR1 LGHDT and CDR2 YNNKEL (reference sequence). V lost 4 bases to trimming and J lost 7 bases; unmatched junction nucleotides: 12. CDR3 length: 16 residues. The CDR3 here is CASSPSPAGEGNEQFF. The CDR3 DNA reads TGTGCCAGCAGCCCTAGTCCAGCGGGAGAGGGAAATGAGCAGTTCTTC.

The CDR3 loop reads CASRIPGQGSTGELFF. The CDR3 nucleotides are TGTGCCAGCAGAATTCCGGGACAGGGGAGCACCGGGGAGCTGTTTTTT. The chain employs TRBV21-1 and TRBJ2-2; the table names TRBD1, a call not compared with the DNA. TRBV21-1 is described as a pseudogene. The CDR3 is 16 residues long.

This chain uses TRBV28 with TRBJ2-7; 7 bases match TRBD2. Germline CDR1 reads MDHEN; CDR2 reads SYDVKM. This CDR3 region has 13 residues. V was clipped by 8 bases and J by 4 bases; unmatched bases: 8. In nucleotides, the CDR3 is TGTGCCAGCGGGGGGGACGGAACGTACGAGCAGTACTTC. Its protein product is CASGGDGTYEQYF.

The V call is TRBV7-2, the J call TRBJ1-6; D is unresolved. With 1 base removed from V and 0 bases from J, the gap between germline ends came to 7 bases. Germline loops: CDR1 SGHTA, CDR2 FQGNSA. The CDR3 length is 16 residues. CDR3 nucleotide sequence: TGTGCCAGCAGCTTAGGAGTTAGCTCCTATAATTCACCCCTCCACTTT. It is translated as CASSLGVSSYNSPLHF.